This record concerns one T cell receptor beta chain sequence. Only in-frame clones appear in the TCRdb table, and some are missing; sequencing was by immunoSEQ multiplex PCR. The sample includes approximately 60,000 clones, roughly 95% of them seen just once. The data derive from a study of brain T cells in children with intractable seizures. Only cases whose brain tissue showed the highest T cell transcript signatures were sequenced. Pre-surgery treatment included at least one anti-epileptic drug. This CDR3 has 11 residues. Germline values: CDR1 PRHDT, CDR2 FYEKMQ (reference sequence). With 5 bases removed from V and 12 bases from J, the gap between germline ends came to 14 bases.

The specimen was peripheral blood, collected at surgery. The clonotype comes from a boy under three years old with focal cortical dysplasia and intractable seizures. V usage is TRBV13 and J usage is TRBJ2-7; TRBD1 might be the D (5 bases). The CDR3 sequence: CASSLGQGVYF. Here the CDR3 DNA reads TGTGCCAGCAGCCTGGGGCAGGGTGTGTACTTC.